This T cell receptor (beta chain) was sequenced in a study of OX40 agonist ivuxolimab in advanced cancers. Study at large: Subjects had a mean age of 60 years, with a range of roughly 23 to 79; roughly 83% were male. Checkpoint inhibitors had been given previously to about 40% of patients.

Worth noting for this clone: Its antigen is as yet unknown.

Germline V gene sequence: CDR1 MNHNY, CDR2 SVGAGI (reference sequence). V lost 7 bases to trimming and J lost 2 bases, with 17 bases between them. The CDR3 runs 15 residues. Patients with a history of autoimmune disease or on systemic immunosuppression were excluded. Regarding the study as a whole: What antigens the expanded peripheral T cells recognized was never established.

TCRdb keeps only in-frame clones here, not all; method: immunoSEQ multiplex PCR. The sample holds more than 25,000 clones, about 88% seen once. The sample was CD4+ or CD8+ T cells sorted from blood, taken in a trial of the OX40 agonist ivuxolimab. The TCR comes from an adult with an advanced solid tumor such as melanoma, head and neck, liver or kidney cancer. The chain recombines TRBV6-6 with TRBJ2-5; possible D gene TRBD2, 7 bases. CDR3 residues: CASTPGGGDQETQYF. CDR3 nucleotide sequence: TGTGCCAGCACCCCGGGGGGCGGGGATCAAGAGACCCAGTACTTC.